This T cell receptor beta chain was observed in a study of T cells in women clearing cervical HPV infection. Study as a whole: Control women cleared a single incident HPV16 infection within 12 months. Cases' blood sampling followed lesion detection by median roughly five months (90 to 200).

As to this clone: The sequence runs out 3 residues before the end of the CDR3; the remainder is reconstructed from the germline J gene.

The CDR3 runs 15 residues. Trimming took 8 bases from V and 0 from J, leaving 16 bases between them. Some clones are missing from TCRdb's copy, which holds only in-frame ones; the method was immunoSEQ multiplex PCR. This listing includes 30,000 or so clones. All donors had a single incident cervical HPV16 infection, not prevalent. The rearrangement joins TRBV23-1 to TRBJ1-1; D gene unclear. TRBV23-1 is an ORF; its function is uncertain. The TCR was taken from a woman between 18 and 70 years old with a cervical HPV16 infection that either progressed to CIN3+ or cleared (not recorded which). The sequencing sample was made of blood buffy coat. CDR3 DNA, as far as it was read: TGCGCCAGCCGTCCATCGCGAGGGTTGAACACTGAA. Translation: CASRPSRGLNTE. The complete CDR3 reads CASRPSRGLNTEAFF.